These 24 T cell receptor beta chains originate from one sample sequenced in a study of shared clonotypes between healthy human individuals. Data came from immunoSEQ multiplex PCR; TCRdb stores just in-frame clones and leaves some out. Among approximately 500,000 clones, about 96% were seen once, and the ten largest hold 0.06%. What was sequenced was naive CD4+ T cells sorted from blood. Subset given: CD45RA+ positively selected. The origin of the receptors is a woman aged 25 to 39 in good health.

This chain uses TRBV5-1 with TRBJ2-1, with 11 nucleotides matching TRBD2. The ends lost 4 bases at V and 8 bases at J; junction bases unmatched: 8. There are 15 residues in the CDR3. Germline values: CDR1 SGHRS, CDR2 YFSETQ. The CDR3 region is CASSQLAGVSDEQFF. CDR3 nucleotide sequence: TGCGCCAGCAGCCAACTAGCGGGAGTTTCGGATGAGCAGTTCTTC.

The V call is TRBV5-4, the J call TRBJ2-7; TRBD2 is a possible D gene (6 bases). The V end lost 5 bases, the J end lost 0 bases, and 15 bases lay between the germline ends. Per the germline V gene, CDR1 is SGHNT and CDR2 is YYREEE (reference sequence). The CDR3 is 15 residues long. CDR3 coding DNA: TGTGCCAGCAGGGGGGGACTCCCGAGCTCCTACGAGCAGTACTTC. Translating gives CASRGGLPSSYEQYF.

This clone was seen a single time. Here the CDR3 reads CASSYPATNEQFF. DNA of the CDR3: TGTGCCAGCAGTTACCCCGCCACCAATGAGCAGTTCTTC. V and J are TRBV6-5 and TRBJ2-1; D gene uncertain. Trimming left V 2 bases short and J 6 bases short, with 8 bases between. Germline V lookup: CDR1 MNHEY, CDR2 SVGAGI. The CDR3 has 13 amino acids.

About this clone itself: The identical CDR3 is also encoded by other nucleotide sequences in the sample. The CDR3 loop is CASSLLTGVNTEAFF. CDR3 DNA: TGTGCCAGCAGCCTACTGACAGGGGTGAACACTGAAGCTTTCTTT. V gene TRBV7-9 combines with J gene TRBJ1-1; TRBD1 matches at 8 bases. The CDR3 runs to 15 residues. V shed 5 bases and J 0 bases; nucleotides not matched to a gene: 5. CDR1 and CDR2 from the germline V gene are SEHNR and FQNEAQ (reference sequence).

This clone was recorded only once. The chain combines TRBV10-1 with TRBJ2-1; D might be TRBD2 (5 bases). The CDR3 is 15 amino acids. The V and J ends lost 3 bases and 2 bases respectively, with 11 bases between them. Germline V gene lookup returns CDR1 WNHNN and CDR2 SYGVQD (reference sequence). This chain's CDR3 is CASSEFGLAYNEQFF. Written as DNA, the CDR3 is TGCGCCAGCAGTGAATTTGGACTTGCCTACAATGAGCAGTTCTTC.

V is TRBV10-3 and J is TRBJ1-4; D remains unclear. Germline values: CDR1 ENHRY, CDR2 SYGVKD. The CDR3 consists of 13 residues. Trimming shortened V by 2 bases and J by 10 bases, and 11 bases separated the two germline ends. CDR3 DNA: TGTGCCATCAGTGAGCCGGGGTACCGAAAACTGTTTTTT. It is translated as CAISEPGYRKLFF.

The gene calls are TRBV2 and TRBJ2-3, with 8 bases identical to TRBD2. Germline-derived CDR1 and CDR2 are SNHLY and FYNNEI. CDR3 length: 14 residues. V dropped 7 bases and J dropped 1; count of bases not matched to a gene: 4. CDR3 loop: CASTGLAGTDTQYF. The CDR3 region has the DNA TGTGCCAGCACAGGACTAGCAGGCACAGATACGCAGTATTTT.

V usage is TRBV4-1 and J usage is TRBJ1-2; 7 bases are a match to TRBD1. Per germline, CDR1 MGHRA and CDR2 YSYEKL. The J segment lost 4 bases and the V segment lost 4 bases, leaving 18 bases of the junction unmatched. CDR3 length equals 18 residues. The DNA of the CDR3 is TGCGCCAGCAGCCCGAGGGAGGGACATCAGGACAGGTTCTATGGCTACACCTTC. This codes for CASSPREGHQDRFYGYTF.

This sequence joins TRBV6-1 and TRBJ2-5; 7 positions match TRBD2. Germline-derived CDR1 and CDR2 are MNHNS and SASEGT. The CDR3 sequence is 12 residues long. V shed 8 bases, J shed 5 bases, and the junction held 5 bases outside the gene matches. CDR3 amino acids: CASGRAPETQYF. DNA for the CDR3: TGTGCCAGCGGGAGGGCCCCCGAGACCCAGTACTTC.

The chain employs TRBV4-2 and TRBJ2-5; possibly TRBD1 for D (6 bases). The J call is in doubt because the DNA end fits TRBJ2-7 better. There are 17 residues in the CDR3. Germline assignment: CDR1 LGHNA and CDR2 YNFKEQ. In nucleotides, the CDR3 is TGTGCCAGCAGCCCATGGGGGATAGACAGGAGCTCCTACGAGCAGTACTTC. It specifies CASSPWGIDRSSYEQYF.

Concerning this clone: Other DNA sequences in the sample encode the same CDR3. This chain joins TRBV6-5 and TRBJ1-5; D is unclear. Trimming cost V 6 bases and J 0 bases, with 6 bases left between them. Germline CDR1 is MNHEY and CDR2 is SVGAGI. The CDR3 covers 13 residues. As DNA, the CDR3 is TGTGCCAGCAGAGAGAATAGCAATCAGCCCCAGCATTTT. Residues: CASRENSNQPQHF.

The chain has TRBV19 and TRBJ2-3; 15 bases are shared with TRBD2. V gave up 3 bases and J gave up 3 bases; unmatched junction bases: 10. This CDR3 comprises 19 residues. Germline assignment: CDR1 LNHDA and CDR2 SQIVND (reference sequence). CDR3 nucleotides: TGTGCCAGTAGTATGAAGCACCCGGGACTAGCGGGAGGTACAGATACGCAGTATTTT. It is translated as CASSMKHPGLAGGTDTQYF.

The chain couples TRBV5-1 to TRBJ2-5; unclear D gene. Deletions cut 0 bases from V and 1 base from J, with 13 bases between. In germline, CDR1 is SGHRS, CDR2 YFSETQ. CDR3 length: 16 amino acids. The DNA for the CDR3 is TGCGCCAGCAGCTTGGAGCTTGGCCCCTTCCAAGAGACCCAGTACTTC. Protein sequence: CASSLELGPFQETQYF.

This chain uses TRBV28 with TRBJ1-5, with D hard to call. This CDR3 region has 17 residues. Between the trimmed V and J ends, which lost 5 bases and 0 bases, there was a span of 17 bases. Germline loops: CDR1 MDHEN, CDR2 SYDVKM. The CDR3 nucleotides read TGTGCCAGCAGTCAGAGCCTCCGGGGAACTAGCAATCAGCCCCAGCATTTT. Its translation: CASSQSLRGTSNQPQHF.

This chain joins TRBV4-1 and TRBJ1-2; 9 bases align to TRBD1. The CDR3 is 14 amino acids. The germline V gene encodes CDR1 MGHRA and CDR2 YSYEKL. V trimming: 4 bases; J trimming: 3 bases; junction bases outside the gene matches: 3. CDR3 sequence reads: CASSLRDRDYGYTF. In DNA form, the CDR3 reads TGCGCCAGCAGCCTCCGGGACAGGGACTATGGCTACACCTTC.

This sequence joins TRBV29-1 and TRBJ1-1; no definite D call. V gave up 2 bases and J gave up 0 bases, with 10 bases separating them. The CDR3 has 14 amino acids. The germline V gene encodes CDR1 SQVTM and CDR2 ANQGSEA. This CDR3 is CSVERRVLNTEAFF. DNA of the CDR3: TGCAGCGTTGAACGGAGGGTTTTGAACACTGAAGCTTTCTTT.

Turning to this clone: In the same sample, other DNA sequences code for this CDR3. The chain carries TRBV18 and TRBJ2-3; D call uncertain. The CDR3 is 12 amino acids. V was shortened by 0 bases and J by 4 bases, with 2 bases between the two germline ends. Germline CDR1 KGHSH, CDR2 LQKENI. The CDR3 DNA sequence: TGTGCCAGCTCACCACCTGCAGATACGCAGTATTTT. Protein sequence: CASSPPADTQYF.

This chain links TRBV5-6 with TRBJ2-3; perhaps TRBD2 as D (5 bases). Germline CDR1 and CDR2: SGHDT and YYEEEE. CDR3 length equals 16 residues. The V and J ends lost 1 base and 4 bases respectively, with 16 bases between them. The CDR3 protein is CASSLRGSEFADTQYF. The CDR3 nucleotides are TGTGCCAGCAGCTTGCGAGGGAGTGAGTTTGCAGATACGCAGTATTTT. Drawing the rest from reference TRBV5-6 and TRBJ2-3, the complete variable domain is DAGVTQSPTHLIKTRGQQVTLRCSPKSGHDTVSWYQQALGQGPQFIFQYYEEEERQRGNFPDRFSGHQFPNYSSELNVNALLLGDSALYLCASSLRGSEFADTQYFGPGTRLTVL.

The chain joins TRBV7-2 to TRBJ2-7, with D perhaps given as TRBD1 or TRBD2 (6 bases each). The ends were cut back, 2 bases at V and 7 bases at J, with 15 bases in the middle. The germline gives CDR1 SGHTA, CDR2 FQGNSA. There are 14 residues in the CDR3. In DNA form, the CDR3 reads TGTGCCAGCAGCTTATCCTACGGAGGGGGGGAGCAGTACTTC. This encodes CASSLSYGGGEQYF.

The chain carries TRBV19 and TRBJ2-7; TRBD2 matches at 14 bases. With 5 bases clipped from V and 1 base from J, the junction kept 7 bases outside the gene matches. Germline-derived CDR1 and CDR2 are LNHDA and SQIVND (reference sequence). The CDR3 runs 17 residues. Here the CDR3 DNA reads TGTGCCAGTAGTGGGGGACTAGCGGGGGACCGTTCCTACGAGCAGTACTTC. Translating gives CASSGGLAGDRSYEQYF.

This clone was observed once. V is TRBV27 and J is TRBJ1-3, with D uncertain. Germline CDR1 MNHEY, CDR2 SMNVEV (reference sequence). V was clipped by 3 bases and J by 7 bases, with 13 bases between them. The CDR3 is 14 residues long. The CDR3 here is CASSLKGYSNTIYF. The CDR3 bases are TGTGCCAGCAGTTTGAAAGGGTATTCGAACACCATATATTTT.

The chain couples TRBV6-5 to TRBJ1-6; no definite D call. The CDR3 is 16 residues long. Germline CDR1 MNHEY, CDR2 SVGAGI. V gave up 0 bases and J gave up 0 bases, with 6 bases separating them. CDR3 sequence (DNA): TGTGCCAGCAGTTACTCAGGGAGCTCCTATAATTCACCCCTCCACTTT. It translates to CASSYSGSSYNSPLHF.

Comment on this clone: Other DNA sequences in the sample encode the same CDR3. This chain uses TRBV18 with TRBJ2-1, with no clear D. The length of the CDR3 is 15 residues. V shed 0 bases and J shed 1 base, with 7 bases lying between them. Germline V lookup: CDR1 KGHSH, CDR2 LQKENI. The DNA of the CDR3 is TGTGCCAGCTCACCACCGGGTAGTTCCTACAATGAGCAGTTCTTC. Translation: CASSPPGSSYNEQFF. The entire variable domain, with the rest obtained from reference TRBV18 and TRBJ2-1, is as follows: NAGVMQNPRHLVRRRGQEARLRCSPMKGHSHVYWYRQLPEEGLKFMVYLQKENIIDESGMPKERFSAEFPKEGPSILRIQQVVRGDSAAYFCASSPPGSSYNEQFFGPGTRLTVL.

The rearrangement uses TRBV6-6 and TRBJ2-5; 8 nucleotides agree with TRBD1. The J call may be faulty, since TRBJ2-7 better matches the DNA end. The germline gives CDR1 MNHNY, CDR2 SVGAGI (reference sequence). This CDR3 has 13 residues. As DNA, the CDR3 is TGTGCCAGCAGTTTACAGGGGGCCTACGAGCAGTACTTC. Amino acids: CASSLQGAYEQYF.